The following is a T cell receptor beta chain sequence with its context. Its matching antigen is unknown. Because the CDR3's place on the DNA is in doubt, the DNA is left out and the CDR3 is given as listed by TCRdb. This record belongs to a study of T cells in Graves' hyperthyroidism and ophthalmopathy. Study in general: Initial diagnosis, before any treatment, was when peripheral blood was collected.

Whole-study results and caveats: In blood, most of the thyroid clonotypes expanded above 0.001 were also present.

The germline V gene has CDR1 MDHEN and CDR2 SYDVKM. The CDR3 length is 19 residues, termini included. Every diagnosis used clinical symptoms, serum thyroxine and TRAb, thyroid ultrasound and orbital computed tomography. What was amplified from RNA transcripts were TCR beta CDR3 regions. RT-PCR in the first round (using the HTBI primer set) targeted the TCR CDR3. TCRdb analysed the multiplex PCR reads with MiXCR anew, one entry per CDR3 protein. The sample lists roughly 200,000 distinct CDR3 sequences; roughly 17% were seen once. The receptor was isolated from a woman aged 45 to 65 with Graves' hyperthyroidism. The chain combines TRBV28 with TRBJ1-1; the table calls TRBD1, which could not be checked here. The sequenced sample was blood. The CDR3 here is CASSCYTFGSGTMNTEAFF.